These 2 T cell receptor beta chains were all obtained from the same sample, sequenced in a study of read filtering for tumor transcriptome and immune sequencing. From roughly 400 ng of RNA, a library with molecular barcoded alpha/delta and beta/gamma adaptors was made. TCRdb re-derived calls from the reads in MiXCR, one entry per CDR3 protein. The profile shows tens of thousands of distinct CDR3 sequences, approximately 15% of them singletons. Sequencing was performed on a population of CD138-negative cells sorted from bone marrow. These receptor sequences come from a donor over 35 with multiple myeloma.

This clonotype was seen ten or more times. The V gene is TRBV29-1, the J gene TRBJ2-3; 13 nucleotides line up with TRBD2. The trim removed 1 base at V and 0 bases at J, leaving 7 bases unmatched. The CDR3 loop spans 18 amino acids. Germline values: CDR1 SQVTM, CDR2 ANQGSEA. The CDR3 nucleotides are TGCAGCGTTGAAGGACTAGCGGGAGGTACGACTAGCACAGATACGCAGTATTTT. Translating gives CSVEGLAGGTTSTDTQYF.

The chain carries TRBV6-5 and TRBJ1-5; 10 bases line up with TRBD1. This CDR3 region has 15 residues. Germline CDR1 reads MNHEY; CDR2 reads SVGAGI. V lost 6 bases, J lost 0 bases, and 2 bases stayed unmatched. The chain's CDR3 is CASRTGGFSNQPQHF. The DNA of the CDR3 is TGTGCCAGCAGGACAGGGGGCTTTAGCAATCAGCCCCAGCATTTT.